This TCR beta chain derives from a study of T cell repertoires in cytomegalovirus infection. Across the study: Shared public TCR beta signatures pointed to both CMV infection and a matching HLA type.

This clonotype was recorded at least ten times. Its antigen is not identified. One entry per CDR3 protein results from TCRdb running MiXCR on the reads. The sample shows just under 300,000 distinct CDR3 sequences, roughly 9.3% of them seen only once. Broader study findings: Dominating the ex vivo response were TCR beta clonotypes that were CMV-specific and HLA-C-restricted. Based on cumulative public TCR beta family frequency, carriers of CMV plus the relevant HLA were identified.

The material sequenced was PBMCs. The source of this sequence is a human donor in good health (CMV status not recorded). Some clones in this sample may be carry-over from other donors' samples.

The CDR3 DNA is TGTGCCAGCCAACGTTATAACACTGAAGCTTTCTTT. Amino acids: CASQRYNTEAFF. V and J are TRBV25-1 and TRBJ1-1, with D unclear. The CDR3 has 12 amino acids. Germline CDR1 MGHDK, CDR2 SYGVNS. V dropped 8 bases and J dropped 2 bases, with 9 bases sitting between them. Complete variable domain (other parts from reference TRBV25-1 and TRBJ1-1): EADIYQTPRYLVIGTGKKITLECSQTMGHDKMYWYQQDPGMELHLIHYSYGVNSTEKGDLSSESTVSRIRTEHFPLTLESARPSHTSQYLCASQRYNTEAFFGQGTRLTVV.